This T cell receptor (beta chain) emerged from a study of T cells expressing NK-cell markers. Whole-study context: Eight donors were sequenced, seven testing HCMV-seropositive and one testing seronegative.

Notes on the study in general: Dominant NKG2C+ clonotypes accounted for 1.0-7.0% of CD8+ T cells in about six donors.

TCRdb derives one entry per CDR3 protein from the 5' RACE reads, leaving out DNA. This table holds about 370,000 distinct CDR3 sequences. The CDR3 covers 14 residues. Germline V gives CDR1 SGHRS, CDR2 YFSETQ. Worth noting for this clonotype: Its antigen is unidentified.

The sequenced material came from blood T cells: a sorted CD56 or NKG2C T cell subset, CD4+ or CD8+ T cells, or bulk PBMC T cells (not recorded which). This clonotype originated in a woman aged 50 to 60 in good health. This chain uses TRBV5-1 with TRBJ2-3; TCRdb outputs TRBD2, but without DNA this stays unchecked. CDR3 loop: CASRGTSGTDTQYF.